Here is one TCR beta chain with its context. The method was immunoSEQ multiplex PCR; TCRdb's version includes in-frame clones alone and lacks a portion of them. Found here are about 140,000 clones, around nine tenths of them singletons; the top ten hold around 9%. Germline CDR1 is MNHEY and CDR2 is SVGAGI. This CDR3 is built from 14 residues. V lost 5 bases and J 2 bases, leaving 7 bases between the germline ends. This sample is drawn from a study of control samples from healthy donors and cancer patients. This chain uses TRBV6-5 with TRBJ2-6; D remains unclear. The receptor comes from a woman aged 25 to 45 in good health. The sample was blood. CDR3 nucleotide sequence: TGTGCCAGCAGTATTGACCCTGGGGCCAACGTCCTGACTTTC. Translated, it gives CASSIDPGANVLTF.